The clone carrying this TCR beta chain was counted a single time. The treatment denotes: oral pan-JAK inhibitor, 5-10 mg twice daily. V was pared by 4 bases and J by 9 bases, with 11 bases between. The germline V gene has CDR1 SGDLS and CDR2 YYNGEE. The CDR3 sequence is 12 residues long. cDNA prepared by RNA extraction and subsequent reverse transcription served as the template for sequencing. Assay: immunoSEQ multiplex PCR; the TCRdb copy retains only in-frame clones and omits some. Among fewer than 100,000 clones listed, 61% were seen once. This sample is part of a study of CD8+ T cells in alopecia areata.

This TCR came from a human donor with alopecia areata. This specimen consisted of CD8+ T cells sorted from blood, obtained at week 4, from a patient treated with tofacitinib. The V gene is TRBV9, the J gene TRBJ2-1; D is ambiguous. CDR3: CASSPLKGEQFF. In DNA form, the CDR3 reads TGTGCCAGCAGCCCCCTTAAGGGTGAGCAGTTCTTC.